The clone carrying this T cell receptor (beta chain) was observed many times. The antigen remains undetermined. V lost 0 bases and J lost 5, with 13 bases in between. The CDR3 is 15 residues long. Per germline, CDR1 SGHAT and CDR2 FQNNGV. This specimen belongs to a study of T cells in Graves' hyperthyroidism and ophthalmopathy. Study results and caveats: Most thyroid clonotypes with frequency above 0.001 were detected in blood. The model foresaw ophthalmopathy a median approximately 6.3 months prior to onset.

Amplification targeted TCR beta CDR3 regions from RNA transcripts. Researchers ran a first-round RT-PCR on the TCR CDR3 using the HTBI primer set. TCRdb analysed the multiplex PCR reads with MiXCR anew, one entry per CDR3 protein. The top ten hold about 30% of the sample, which has under 350,000 distinct CDR3 sequences, approximately 26% seen once. What was sequenced was blood. This rearrangement joins TRBV11-2 to TRBJ2-5; D not certain. The sequence derives from a man aged 35-49 years with Graves' hyperthyroidism that later progressed to Graves' ophthalmopathy. The CDR3 sequence: CASSLDHPTSETQYF. In nucleotides, the CDR3 is TGTGCCAGCAGCTTAGATCACCCTACCTCGGAGACCCAGTACTTC.